Below are 22 T cell receptor beta chains sequenced from a single sample in a study of T cell clones after liver transplantation. The data were produced by immunoSEQ multiplex PCR, yet TCRdb's version contains in-frame clones alone and is incomplete. The sample lists roughly 80,000 clones, roughly 80% occurring once. The material sequenced was CD4+ T cells from blood, taken 46 months after liver transplant. The receptors shown here come from a human patient who received a liver transplant. The graft donor may have contributed some T cells.

The chain has TRBV11-2 and TRBJ2-1, with a tentative D call TRBD1 (5 bases). Between the trimmed V and J ends, which lost 1 base and 1 base, there was a span of 14 bases. The CDR3 spans 17 residues. The germline V gene encodes CDR1 SGHAT and CDR2 FQNNGV. CDR3 bases: TGTGCCAGCAGCTTAGGACAGTTACCCTTATCCTACAATGAGCAGTTCTTC. This codes for CASSLGQLPLSYNEQFF.

The genes are TRBV7-9 and TRBJ2-2, with D possibly matching TRBD1 (5 bases). The CDR3 spans 15 residues. Trimming removed 1 base at V and 4 bases at J, with 10 bases between. Germline loops: CDR1 SEHNR, CDR2 FQNEAQ (reference sequence). Here the CDR3 DNA reads TGTGCCAGCAGCTTAGTAGGGGCAGTCACCGGGGAGCTGTTTTTT. It translates to CASSLVGAVTGELFF.

The chain has TRBV6-6 and TRBJ1-1; unclear D gene. CDR1 is MNHNY, CDR2 SVGAGI, per germline (reference sequence). V was pared by 6 bases and J by 0 bases, with 8 bases between. This CDR3 is built from 13 residues. CDR3 nucleotide sequence: TGTGCCAGCAGCCGTAAGATGAACACTGAAGCTTTCTTT. Translating it yields CASSRKMNTEAFF.

The chain joins TRBV7-2 to TRBJ2-7; D is undetermined. The CDR3 spans 13 residues. The V gene lost 0 bases and the J gene lost 5 bases, with 8 bases spanning the gap. Germline V gives CDR1 SGHTA, CDR2 FQGNSA. The DNA of the CDR3 is TGTGCCAGCAGCTTAGCACCCTGGAACGAGCAGTACTTC. Amino acid sequence: CASSLAPWNEQYF.

In this sample, this clone turned up once. The CDR3 DNA reads as TGTGCCAGTAGTATAGTGGGCAGGCCTGAAGCTTTCTTT. Residues: CASSIVGRPEAFF. The chain uses TRBV19 and TRBJ1-1; D not certain. Germline CDR1 LNHDA, CDR2 SQIVND (reference sequence). The CDR3 runs 13 residues. Trimming stripped 1 base from V and 6 bases from J, with 9 bases between. The full variable domain, in which reference TRBV19 and TRBJ1-1 provide the parts outside the CDR3, is DGGITQSPKYLFRKEGQNVTLSCEQNLNHDAMYWYRQDPGQGLRLIYYSQIVNDFQKGDIAEGYSVSREKKESFPLTVTSAQKNPTAFYLCASSIVGRPEAFFGQGTRLTVV.

The gene calls are TRBV7-2 and TRBJ2-3; D is unresolved. The CDR3 runs 14 residues. V was pared by 2 bases and J by 2 bases, with 8 bases between. Germline V gives CDR1 SGHTA, CDR2 FQGNSA. The CDR3 reads CASSLKLNTDTQYF. CDR3 nucleotide sequence: TGTGCCAGCAGCTTAAAACTAAACACAGATACGCAGTATTTT.

The chain has TRBV7-9 and TRBJ1-2; 8 nucleotides line up with TRBD1. The CDR3 loop spans 17 amino acids. Germline V CDR1 and CDR2: SEHNR, FQNEAQ (reference sequence). V lost 5 bases and J lost 3; bases outside the gene matches: 14. The CDR3 DNA sequence: TGTGCCAGCAGCACCCGGAGGACAGGGTCATTGGACTATGGCTACACCTTC. Amino acids: CASSTRRTGSLDYGYTF. The full variable domain, completed using reference TRBV7-9 and TRBJ1-2, is DTGVSQNPRHKITKRGQNVTFRCDPISEHNRLYWYRQTLGQGPEFLTYFQNEAQLEKSRLLSDRFSAERPKGSFSTLEIQRTEQGDSAMYLCASSTRRTGSLDYGYTFGSGTRLTVV.

V gene TRBV11-2 combines with J gene TRBJ1-5; possibly TRBD1 for D (6 bases). The germline V gene encodes CDR1 SGHAT and CDR2 FQNNGV. V shed 0 bases and J shed 7 bases, with 13 bases lying between them. The length of the CDR3 is 15 residues. The CDR3: CASSLDSGDNQPQHF. DNA for the CDR3: TGTGCCAGCAGCTTAGATTCAGGGGACAACCAGCCCCAGCATTTT.

This chain connects TRBV5-1 to TRBJ2-3, with unresolved D. CDR3 length: 16 amino acids. Germline CDR1 reads SGHRS; CDR2 reads YFSETQ. Trimming took off 1 base at V and 1 base at J, with 13 bases between the two ends. CDR3 region: CASSLRTVRGTDTQYF. The CDR3 DNA follows: TGCGCCAGCAGCTTGAGGACCGTACGGGGCACAGATACGCAGTATTTT.

This clone was seen only a few times. The chain has TRBV15 and TRBJ2-1; 9 positions match TRBD2. This CDR3 spans 16 amino acids. Germline V gene sequence: CDR1 LNHNV, CDR2 YYDKDF (reference sequence). J was trimmed by 7 bases and V by 1 base; bases with no gene match: 8. The chain's CDR3 is CATSRVLAGQNNEQFF. The CDR3 nucleotides read TGTGCCACCAGCAGAGTCCTAGCGGGACAAAATAATGAGCAGTTCTTC. Variable domain in full (rest from reference TRBV15 and TRBJ2-1): DAMVIQNPRYQVTQFGKPVTLSCSQTLNHNVMYWYQQKSSQAPKLLFHYYDKDFNNEADTPDNFQSRRPNTSFCFLDIRSPGLGDTAMYLCATSRVLAGQNNEQFFGPGTRLTVL.

A single count supports this clone. The chain joins TRBV4-3 to TRBJ2-2; 8 bases match TRBD1. Germline CDR1 is LGHNA and CDR2 is YSLEER. J was trimmed by 7 bases and V by 3 bases; bases with no gene match: 7. The CDR3 is made up of 15 amino acids. The CDR3 region has the DNA TGCGCCAGCAGCCACCCGGGACAGGCGCGCGGGGAGCTGTTTTTT. It translates to CASSHPGQARGELFF.

This chain joins TRBV9 and TRBJ1-1; perhaps TRBD1 as D (5 bases). The CDR3 runs to 15 residues. Trimming took 0 bases from V and 0 from J, leaving 9 bases between them. Germline-derived CDR1 and CDR2 are SGDLS and YYNGEE. CDR3 coding DNA: TGTGCCAGCAGCGTAGGACAGCTCATGAACACTGAAGCTTTCTTT. Translating it yields CASSVGQLMNTEAFF.

The genes are TRBV2 and TRBJ2-3; D tentatively fits TRBD1 or TRBD2 (5 bases each). Germline assignment: CDR1 SNHLY and CDR2 FYNNEI. V was pared by 8 bases and J by 2 bases, with 11 bases between. The CDR3 has 13 amino acids. For the CDR3, the DNA is TGTGCCAGCTGCTGGGACCTCACAGATACGCAGTATTTT. Its translation is CASCWDLTDTQYF.

The chain combines TRBV18 with TRBJ1-5, with D perhaps TRBD1 (6 bases). Germline values: CDR1 KGHSH, CDR2 LQKENI. Trimming took 3 bases from V and 7 from J, leaving 16 bases between them. The CDR3 loop spans 15 amino acids. The CDR3 sequence: CASSPPGGGGQPQHF. The CDR3 bases are TGTGCCAGCTCACCTCCCGGGGGGGGCGGACAGCCCCAGCATTTT.

In nucleotides, the CDR3 is TGTGCCAGCAGTTACTCGATCTCTAGTCTTCGCAATGAGCAGTTCTTC. It translates to CASSYSISSLRNEQFF. The chain links TRBV6-5 to TRBJ2-1; D gene unclear. This CDR3 has 16 residues. Trimming stripped 0 bases from V and 6 bases from J, with 15 bases between. From germline, CDR1 is MNHEY and CDR2 SVGAGI.

The chain has TRBV7-9 and TRBJ1-3; the match to TRBD1 covers 7 bases. There are 14 residues in the CDR3. With 5 bases clipped from V and 1 base from J, the junction kept 2 bases outside the gene matches. Germline CDR1 is SEHNR and CDR2 is FQNEAQ (reference sequence). Here the CDR3 DNA reads TGTGCCAGCAGCCCGACAGGGTCTGGAAACACCATATATTTT. Encoded protein: CASSPTGSGNTIYF.

The chain joins TRBV7-9 to TRBJ1-3; D is unclear. This CDR3 has 17 amino acids. V lost 3 bases and J lost 4, with 19 bases in between. Germline CDR1 reads SEHNR; CDR2 reads FQNEAQ (reference sequence). The CDR3 reads CASSLPLGQDSGNTIYF. CDR3 nucleotide sequence: TGTGCCAGCAGCTTGCCCCTGGGCCAAGATTCCGGAAACACCATATATTTT.

The chain carries TRBV28 and TRBJ2-1, with D unclear. CDR1 is MDHEN and CDR2 is SYDVKM in the germline V gene. Between the trimmed V and J ends, which lost 5 bases and 5 bases, there was a span of 16 bases. This CDR3 contains 15 residues. The CDR3 spells CASSPTSRVHNEQFF. The CDR3 DNA reads as TGTGCCAGCAGTCCAACCTCTCGGGTACACAATGAGCAGTTCTTC.

This clone was detected a few times. The chain uses TRBV5-1 and TRBJ2-2, with a possible D match to TRBD2 (5 bases). In germline, CDR1 is SGHRS, CDR2 YFSETQ. There are 12 residues in the CDR3. Trimming took 9 bases from V and 6 from J, leaving 12 bases between them. The CDR3 region is CATSDSSGELFF. The CDR3, as DNA: TGCGCCACCTCGGACTCCTCCGGGGAGCTGTTTTTT.

This chain joins TRBV7-8 and TRBJ2-2, with 8 bases matching TRBD2. The CDR3 sequence is 19 residues long. The V gene end was trimmed by 6 bases and the J gene end by 0 bases; junction bases not matched to a gene: 15. The V gene's germline CDR1 is SGHVS and CDR2 FQNEAQ. CDR3 nucleotides: TGTGCCAGCAGACCTCTCCTTAGCGGGATCGACGCGAACACCGGGGAGCTGTTTTTT. It specifies CASRPLLSGIDANTGELFF.

This rearrangement joins TRBV25-1 to TRBJ1-5; D is undetermined. Trimming removed 6 bases from V and 3 bases from J, with 15 bases in between. CDR1 MGHDK and CDR2 SYGVNS come from the germline V gene. This CDR3 is built from 15 residues. The CDR3 reads CASRPGGGPNQPQHF. The CDR3 coding sequence is TGTGCCAGCAGACCCGGAGGAGGGCCCAATCAGCCCCAGCATTTT.

The chain is built from TRBV5-1 and TRBJ1-4; tentatively, D is TRBD1 (5 bases). CDR3 length equals 14 residues. Germline loops: CDR1 SGHRS, CDR2 YFSETQ. V lost 4 bases and J lost 8, with 15 bases in between. The chain's CDR3 is CASSPVLGGEKLFF. CDR3 bases: TGCGCCAGCAGCCCCGTTCTGGGGGGGGAAAAACTGTTTTTT.